This T cell receptor (beta chain) was found in a study of blood T cell repertoires in COVID-19. The table came from immunoSEQ multiplex PCR; TCRdb's copy has only in-frame clones and leaves some out. The sample has tens of thousands of clones, roughly 79% seen once. The V end was cut by 1 base, the J end by 1 base, with 7 bases between. The germline CDR1 and CDR2 sequences are SGHAT and FQNNGV. CDR3 length: 14 amino acids. Sequenced: peripheral blood. The sequence was obtained from a human donor in a cohort sampled during active COVID-19. This rearrangement joins TRBV11-2 to TRBJ1-1; no clear D gene. In DNA form, the CDR3 reads TGTGCCAGCAGCTTAGGGAGTAGGAACACTGAAGCTTTCTTT. This gives the protein CASSLGSRNTEAFF.